A selection of T cell receptor beta chains follows, all from one sample in a study of T cell repertoires in cytomegalovirus infection. These TCRs' antigens remain unknown. TCRdb redid the calling of the reads with MiXCR, one entry per CDR3 protein. The sample includes roughly 78,000 distinct CDR3 sequences, around 42% of them seen just once. Here the sequenced sample was CD8+ T cells from cultured PBMCs, taken from culture after CMV antigen stimulation. The receptors derive from a human donor in good health (CMV status not recorded). Some clones in this sample may be carry-over from other donors' samples. Each CDR3 is given without its conserved first and last residue. A D gene is named only where the DNA matches it firmly.

TRBV5-6	TRBD1	TRBJ2-7	ASSLDLQGAYEQY
TRBV6-1	TRBD1	TRBJ1-5	ASSSGQGTRGNQPQH
TRBV20-1	TRBD1	TRBJ2-1	SARESPDRRSRGEEQF
TRBV7-9	TRBD1	TRBJ1-2	ASSPTGGNGYT
TRBV6-2/TRBV6-3	TRBD1	TRBJ1-1	ASREDRAPYGNTEAF
TRBV10-3	NA	TRBJ2-1	AISESGETAYNEQF
TRBV7-6	NA	TRBJ1-6	ASSFDPGAPLH
TRBV6-5	NA	TRBJ2-2	ASSYSLQGGGELF
TRBV9	NA	TRBJ2-3	ASSVGIYTNRDTQY
TRBV7-4	NA	TRBJ2-7	ASSSYLDRDAEGFYEQY
TRBV27	NA	TRBJ1-1	ASSRRPEGTEAF
TRBV7-7	NA	TRBJ2-5	ASSLGGREGETQY
TRBV20-1	TRBD2	TRBJ2-1	SAPISSGGTLYNEQF
TRBV7-2	NA	TRBJ2-1	ASSFYQGPNNEQF
TRBV27	NA	TRBJ1-2	ASSLLAGDGYT
TRBV6-1	TRBD1	TRBJ1-1	ASSFPGGGGTEAF
TRBV27	NA	TRBJ2-3	ASSTHSRDTDTQY
TRBV7-9	NA	TRBJ2-1	ASRWDTNEQF
TRBV5-6	TRBD1	TRBJ2-2	ASSLGQGAGELF
TRBV5-4	TRBD1	TRBJ1-2	ASLQDRGKNYGYT
TRBV5-6	TRBD1	TRBJ1-3	ASSSPRDRGGNTIY
TRBV15	TRBD2	TRBJ2-5	ATSSDLATPGPSGGQETQY
TRBV5-1	NA	TRBJ2-7	ASSDERISYEQY
TRBV7-8	TRBD2	TRBJ2-3	ASSVGLAGADTQY
TRBV11-2	NA	TRBJ2-7	ASSLGVGSYYEQY
TRBV10-3	NA	TRBJ2-4	AISDPGDSRNIQY
TRBV29-1	NA	TRBJ2-7	SVGGAAGDEQY
TRBV7-9	NA	TRBJ2-1	ASRRDLQQF
TRBV20-1	NA	TRBJ1-6	SALKDQARVDSPLH
TRBV15	TRBD1	TRBJ1-4	ATSGDRATNEKLF
TRBV7-2	NA	TRBJ2-2	ASSLGGITGELF
TRBV2	NA	TRBJ2-5	ATSWAETQY
TRBV28	NA	TRBJ2-2	ASSLSRNTGELF
TRBV7-9	NA	TRBJ2-7	ASSLNSVEQY
TRBV15	NA	TRBJ2-1	ATSPHTFPRFDEQF
TRBV11-2	TRBD2	TRBJ2-3	ASSLAASGGRTDTQY
TRBV7-6	NA	TRBJ2-3	ASSLGPLPPTPY
TRBV6-1	TRBD1	TRBJ2-7	ASSDRGQISYEQY
TRBV6-6	NA	TRBJ1-2	ASQDLNNYGYT
TRBV7-2	NA	TRBJ1-1	ASSLAWTAPEAF